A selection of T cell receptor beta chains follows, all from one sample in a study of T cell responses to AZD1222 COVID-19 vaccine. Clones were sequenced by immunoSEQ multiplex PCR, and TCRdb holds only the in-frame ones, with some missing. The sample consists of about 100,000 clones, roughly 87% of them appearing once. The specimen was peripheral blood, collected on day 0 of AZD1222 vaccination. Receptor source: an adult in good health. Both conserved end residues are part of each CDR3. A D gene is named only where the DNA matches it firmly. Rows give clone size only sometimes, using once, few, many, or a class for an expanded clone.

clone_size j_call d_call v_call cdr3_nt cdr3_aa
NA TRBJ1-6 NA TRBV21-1 TGTGCCAGCAGCAAAGTAGCGACAGAAGTCCCCCTCCACTTT CASSKVATEVPLHF
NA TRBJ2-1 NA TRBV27 TGTGCCAGCAGCCCGACGGGGGCTTCCTACAATGAGCAGTTCTTC CASSPTGASYNEQFF
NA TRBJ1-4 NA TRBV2 TGTGCCAGCAGTGCCCAAAAACTGTTTTTT CASSAQKLFF
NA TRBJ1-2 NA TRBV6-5 TGTGCCAGCAGAACATGGGGCGGTGGCTACACCTTC CASRTWGGGYTF
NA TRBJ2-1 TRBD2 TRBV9 TGTGCCAGCAGCGTAGAGGCGGGAGTGCCCAATGAGCAGTTCTTC CASSVEAGVPNEQFF
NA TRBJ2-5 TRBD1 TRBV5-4 TGTGCCAGCGCACAGGGGCAAACCCAAGAGACCCAGTACTTC CASAQGQTQETQYF
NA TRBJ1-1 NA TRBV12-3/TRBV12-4 TGTGCCAGCAGTTTCTATGTGGGGGCTGAAGCTTTCTTT CASSFYVGAEAFF
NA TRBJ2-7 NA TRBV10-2 TGCGCCAGCAGTGAAGGACAGTACGAGCAGTACTTC CASSEGQYEQYF
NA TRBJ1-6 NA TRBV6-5 TGTGCCAGCAGTTACCGGACAGCATTAAATTCACCCCTCCACTTT CASSYRTALNSPLHF
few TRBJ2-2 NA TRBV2 TGTGCCAGCAGTGCGGTCGGGGGGCGCACCGGGGAGCTGTTTTTT CASSAVGGRTGELFF
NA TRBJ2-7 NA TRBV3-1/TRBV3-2 TGTGCCAGCAGCCAGGGGGCCACTTCCTACGAGCAGTACTTC CASSQGATSYEQYF
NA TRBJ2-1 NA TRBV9 TGTGCCAGCAGCGTAGGGCAGACTAGTATCTACAATGAGCAGTTCTTC CASSVGQTSIYNEQFF
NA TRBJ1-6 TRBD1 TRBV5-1 TGCGCCAGCAGATCTCGGACAGGACGGAATTCACCCCTCCACTTT CASRSRTGRNSPLHF
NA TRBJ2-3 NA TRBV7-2 TGTGCCAGCAGCCGTAGCACAGATACGCAGTATTTT CASSRSTDTQYF
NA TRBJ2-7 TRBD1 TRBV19 TGTGCCAGTAGTATCTCTAGGACAGGGGGATACTACGAGCAGTACTTC CASSISRTGGYYEQYF
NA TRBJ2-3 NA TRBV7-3 TGTGCCAGCAGCCTCGGGATAGCGAGCACAGATACGCAGTATTTT CASSLGIASTDTQYF
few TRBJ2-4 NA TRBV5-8 TGTGCCAGCAGCCGAGTATGGGGGAATAACCGCCCCAACATTCAGTACTTC CASSRVWGNNRPNIQYF
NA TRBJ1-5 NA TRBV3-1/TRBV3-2 TGTGCCAGCAGCCAAGTCAGCAATCAGCCCCAGCATTTT CASSQVSNQPQHF
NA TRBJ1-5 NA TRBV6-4 TGTGCCAGCAGTGAATCCCCCGGGAGCAATCAGCCCCAGCATTTT CASSESPGSNQPQHF
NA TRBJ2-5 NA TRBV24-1 TGTGCCACCAGTGACGCGGGTGGAACCCTTTTACAAGAGACCCAGTACTTC CATSDAGGTLLQETQYF